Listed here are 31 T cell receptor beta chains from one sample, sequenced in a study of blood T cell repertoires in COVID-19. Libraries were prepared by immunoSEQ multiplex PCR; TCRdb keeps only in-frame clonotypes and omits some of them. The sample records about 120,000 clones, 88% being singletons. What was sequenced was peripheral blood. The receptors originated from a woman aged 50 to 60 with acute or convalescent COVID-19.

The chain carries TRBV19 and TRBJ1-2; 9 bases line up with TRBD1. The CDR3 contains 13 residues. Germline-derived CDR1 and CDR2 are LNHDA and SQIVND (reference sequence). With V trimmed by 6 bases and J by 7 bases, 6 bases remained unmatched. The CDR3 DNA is TGTGCCAGTAGCCTAAGACAGGGGGGTGGCTACACCTTC. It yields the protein CASSLRQGGGYTF.

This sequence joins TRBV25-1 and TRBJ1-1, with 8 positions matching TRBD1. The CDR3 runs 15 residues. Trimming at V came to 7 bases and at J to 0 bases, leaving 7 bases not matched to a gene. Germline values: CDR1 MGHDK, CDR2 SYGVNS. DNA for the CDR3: TGTGCCAGCAAGAATAACAGGGGGGTGAACACTGAAGCTTTCTTT. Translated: CASKNNRGVNTEAFF.

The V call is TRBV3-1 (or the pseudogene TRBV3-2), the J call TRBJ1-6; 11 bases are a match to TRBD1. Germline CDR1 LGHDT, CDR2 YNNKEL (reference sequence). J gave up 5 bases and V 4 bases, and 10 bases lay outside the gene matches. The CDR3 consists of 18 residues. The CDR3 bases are TGTGCCAGCAGCCTCCGGACAGGGGGCGATCTCGATAATTCACCCCTCCACTTT. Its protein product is CASSLRTGGDLDNSPLHF.

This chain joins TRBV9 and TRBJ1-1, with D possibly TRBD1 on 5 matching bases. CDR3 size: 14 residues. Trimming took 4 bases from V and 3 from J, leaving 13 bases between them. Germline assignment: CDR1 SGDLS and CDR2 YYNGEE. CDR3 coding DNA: TGTGCCAGCAGCACACGCAGGGAACACACTGAAGCTTTCTTT. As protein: CASSTRREHTEAFF. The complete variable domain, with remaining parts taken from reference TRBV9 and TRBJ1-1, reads DSGVTQTPKHLITATGQRVTLRCSPRSGDLSVYWYQQSLDQGLQFLIQYYNGEERAKGNILERFSAQQFPDLHSELNLSSLELGDSALYFCASSTRREHTEAFFGQGTRLTVV.

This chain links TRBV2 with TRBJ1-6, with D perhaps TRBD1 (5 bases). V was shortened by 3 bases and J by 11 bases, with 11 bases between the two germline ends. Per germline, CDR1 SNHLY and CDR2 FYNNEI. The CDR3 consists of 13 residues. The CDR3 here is CASSEQGSTPLHF. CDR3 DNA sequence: TGTGCCAGCAGTGAGCAGGGAAGTACACCCCTCCACTTT.

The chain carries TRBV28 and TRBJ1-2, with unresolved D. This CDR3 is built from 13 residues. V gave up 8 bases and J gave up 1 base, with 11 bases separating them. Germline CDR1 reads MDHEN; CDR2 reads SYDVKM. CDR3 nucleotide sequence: TGTGCCAGCTGCAGACATAATAACTATGGCTACACCTTC. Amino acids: CASCRHNNYGYTF.

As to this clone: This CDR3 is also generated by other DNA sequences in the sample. The CDR3 sequence: CASSLGRTYEQYF. As DNA, the CDR3 is TGTGCCAGCAGCTTGGGGCGGACCTACGAGCAGTACTTC. V and J are TRBV7-2 and TRBJ2-7; maybe TRBD1 (5 bases). Trimming left V 3 bases short and J 2 bases short, with 8 bases between. CDR1 is SGHTA and CDR2 is FQGNSA in the germline V gene. The CDR3 sequence is 13 residues long.

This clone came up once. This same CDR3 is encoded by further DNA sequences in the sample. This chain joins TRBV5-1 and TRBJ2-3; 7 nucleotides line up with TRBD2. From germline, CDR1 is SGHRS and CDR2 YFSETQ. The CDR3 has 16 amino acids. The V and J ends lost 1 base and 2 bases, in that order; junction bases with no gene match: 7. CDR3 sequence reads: CASSLSGGSSTDTQYF. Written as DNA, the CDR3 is TGCGCCAGCAGCTTGAGCGGCGGGAGTTCCACAGATACGCAGTATTTT.

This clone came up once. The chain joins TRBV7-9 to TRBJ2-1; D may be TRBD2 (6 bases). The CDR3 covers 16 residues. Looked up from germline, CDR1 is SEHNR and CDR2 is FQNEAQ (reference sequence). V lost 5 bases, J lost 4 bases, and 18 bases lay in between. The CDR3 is CASSIDRDSGYNEQFF. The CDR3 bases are TGTGCCAGCAGCATAGACCGGGACTCCGGATACAATGAGCAGTTCTTC.

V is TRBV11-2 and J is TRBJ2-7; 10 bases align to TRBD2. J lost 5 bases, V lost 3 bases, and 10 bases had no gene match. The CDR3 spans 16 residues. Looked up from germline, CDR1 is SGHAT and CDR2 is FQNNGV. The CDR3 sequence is CASSFFPSGSLNEQYF. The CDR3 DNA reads TGTGCCAGCAGCTTCTTTCCTAGCGGGAGTCTGAACGAGCAGTACTTC.

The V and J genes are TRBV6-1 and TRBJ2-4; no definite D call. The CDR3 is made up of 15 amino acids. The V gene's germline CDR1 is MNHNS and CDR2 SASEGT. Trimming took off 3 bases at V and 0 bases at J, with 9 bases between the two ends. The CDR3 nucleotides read TGTGCCAGCAGTGACGGGTTTTTAGCCAAAAACATTCAGTACTTC. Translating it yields CASSDGFLAKNIQYF.

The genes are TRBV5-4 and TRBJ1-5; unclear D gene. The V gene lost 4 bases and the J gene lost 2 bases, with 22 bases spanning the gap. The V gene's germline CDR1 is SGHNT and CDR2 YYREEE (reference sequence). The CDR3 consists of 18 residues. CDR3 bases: TGTGCCAGCAGCGTGGAAGGGTTAGGGAGGTTAGGCAATCAGCCCCAGCATTTT. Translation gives CASSVEGLGRLGNQPQHF.

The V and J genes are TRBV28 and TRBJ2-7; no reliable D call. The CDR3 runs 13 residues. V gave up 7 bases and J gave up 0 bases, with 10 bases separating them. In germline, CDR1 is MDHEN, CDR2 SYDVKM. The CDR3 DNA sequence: TGTGCCAGCAACCTACAGAGCTCCTACGAGCAGTACTTC. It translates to CASNLQSSYEQYF.

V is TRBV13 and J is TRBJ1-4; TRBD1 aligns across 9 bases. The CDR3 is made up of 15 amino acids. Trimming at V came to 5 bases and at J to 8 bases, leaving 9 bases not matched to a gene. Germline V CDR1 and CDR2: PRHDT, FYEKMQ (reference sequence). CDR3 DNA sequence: TGTGCCAGCAGCCGACCCGGGACAGGGAGAGAAAAACTGTTTTTT. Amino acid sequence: CASSRPGTGREKLFF.

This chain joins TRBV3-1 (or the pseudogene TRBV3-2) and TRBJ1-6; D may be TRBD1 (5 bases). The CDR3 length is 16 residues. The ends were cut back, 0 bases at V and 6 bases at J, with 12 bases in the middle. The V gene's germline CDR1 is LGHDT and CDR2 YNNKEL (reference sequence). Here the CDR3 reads CASSQDRAGFNSPLHF. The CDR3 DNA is TGTGCCAGCAGCCAAGATCGAGCAGGGTTTAATTCACCCCTCCACTTT.

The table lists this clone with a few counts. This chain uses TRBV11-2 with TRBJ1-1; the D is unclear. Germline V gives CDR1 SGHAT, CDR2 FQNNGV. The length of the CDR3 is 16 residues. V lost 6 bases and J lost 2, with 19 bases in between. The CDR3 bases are TGTGCCAGCAGTCCCGGGTCCCTCTACACAAACACTGAAGCTTTCTTT. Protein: CASSPGSLYTNTEAFF.

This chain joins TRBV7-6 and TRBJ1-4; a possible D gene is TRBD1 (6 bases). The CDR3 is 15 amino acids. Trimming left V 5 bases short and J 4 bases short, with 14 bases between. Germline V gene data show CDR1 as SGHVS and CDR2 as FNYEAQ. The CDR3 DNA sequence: TGTGCCAGCAGCCCCCGGGACAACTATAATGAAAAACTGTTTTTT. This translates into CASSPRDNYNEKLFF.

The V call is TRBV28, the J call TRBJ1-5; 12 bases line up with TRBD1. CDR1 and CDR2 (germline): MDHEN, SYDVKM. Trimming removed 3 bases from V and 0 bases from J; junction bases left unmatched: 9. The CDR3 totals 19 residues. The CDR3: CASSFPRDRGLYSNQPQHF. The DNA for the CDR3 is TGTGCCAGCAGTTTCCCCCGGGACAGGGGGCTTTATAGCAATCAGCCCCAGCATTTT. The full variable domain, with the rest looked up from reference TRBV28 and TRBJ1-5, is DVKVTQSSRYLVKRTGEKVFLECVQDMDHENMFWYRQDPGLGLRLIYFSYDVKMKEKGDIPEGYSVSREKKERFSLILESASTNQTSMYLCASSFPRDRGLYSNQPQHFGDGTRLSIL.

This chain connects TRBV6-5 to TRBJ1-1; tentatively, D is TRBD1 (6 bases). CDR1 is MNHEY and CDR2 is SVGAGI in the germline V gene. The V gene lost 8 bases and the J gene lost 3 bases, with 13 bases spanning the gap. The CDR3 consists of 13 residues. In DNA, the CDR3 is TGTGCCAGCTACAGCGGGGGCTACACTGAAGCTTTCTTT. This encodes CASYSGGYTEAFF.

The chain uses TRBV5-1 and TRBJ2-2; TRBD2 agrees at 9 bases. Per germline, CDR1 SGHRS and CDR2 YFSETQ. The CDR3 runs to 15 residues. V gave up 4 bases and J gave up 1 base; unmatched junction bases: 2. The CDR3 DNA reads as TGCGCCAGCAGCCTTAGCGGGAGGAACACCGGGGAGCTGTTTTTT. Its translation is CASSLSGRNTGELFF.

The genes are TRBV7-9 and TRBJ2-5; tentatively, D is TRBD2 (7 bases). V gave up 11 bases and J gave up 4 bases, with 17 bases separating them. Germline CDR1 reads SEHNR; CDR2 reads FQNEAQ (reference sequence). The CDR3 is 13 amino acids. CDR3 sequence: CAWGGIPRETQYF. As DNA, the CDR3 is TGTGCCTGGGGGGGCATTCCTCGAGAGACCCAGTACTTC. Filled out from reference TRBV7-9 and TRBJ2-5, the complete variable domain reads DTGVSQNPRHKITKRGQNVTFRCDPISEHNRLYWYRQTLGQGPEFLTYFQNEAQLEKSRLLSDRFSAERPKGSFSTLEIQRTEQGDSAMYLCAWGGIPRETQYFGPGTRLLVL.

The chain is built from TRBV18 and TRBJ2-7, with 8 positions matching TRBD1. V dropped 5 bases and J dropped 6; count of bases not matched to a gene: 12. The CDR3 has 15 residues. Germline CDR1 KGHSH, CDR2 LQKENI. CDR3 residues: CASSSQTGVSSEQYF. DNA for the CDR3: TGTGCCAGCTCATCACAGACAGGGGTGTCCAGCGAGCAGTACTTC.

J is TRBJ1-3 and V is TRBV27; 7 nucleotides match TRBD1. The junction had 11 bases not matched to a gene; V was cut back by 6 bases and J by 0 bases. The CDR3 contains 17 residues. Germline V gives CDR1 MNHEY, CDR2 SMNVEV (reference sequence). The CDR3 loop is CASSSRTGRNSGNTIYF. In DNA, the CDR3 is TGTGCCAGCAGCTCCCGGACAGGCCGCAACTCTGGAAACACCATATATTTT.

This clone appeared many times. The CDR3, as DNA: TGTGCCAGCAGCCAAAAGACAGGGAGTTTTGGCTCCTATAATTCACCCCTCCACTTT. Translation gives CASSQKTGSFGSYNSPLHF. This chain links TRBV7-9 with TRBJ1-6; 7 positions match TRBD1. The CDR3 covers 19 residues. J gave up 0 bases and V 5 bases, and 13 bases lay outside the gene matches. The germline V gene encodes CDR1 SEHNR and CDR2 FQNEAQ (reference sequence).

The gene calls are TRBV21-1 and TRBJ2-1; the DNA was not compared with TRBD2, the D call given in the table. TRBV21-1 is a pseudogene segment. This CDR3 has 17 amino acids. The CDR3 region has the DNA TGTGCCAGCAGCAAGTTCAGGACTAGAAATCCCTACAATGAGCAGTTCTTC. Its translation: CASSKFRTRNPYNEQFF.

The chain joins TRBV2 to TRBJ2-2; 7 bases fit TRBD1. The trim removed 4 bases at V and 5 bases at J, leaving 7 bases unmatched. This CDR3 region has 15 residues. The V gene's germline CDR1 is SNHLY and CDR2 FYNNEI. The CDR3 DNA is TGTGCCAGCAGTGCCACCACGACAGGGACCGGGGAGCTGTTTTTT. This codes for CASSATTTGTGELFF.

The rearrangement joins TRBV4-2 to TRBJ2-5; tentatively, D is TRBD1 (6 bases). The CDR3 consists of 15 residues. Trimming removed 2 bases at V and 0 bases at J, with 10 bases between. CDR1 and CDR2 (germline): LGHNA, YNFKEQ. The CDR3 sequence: CASSQSRGYQETQYF. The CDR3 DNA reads TGTGCCAGCAGCCAATCGAGGGGGTACCAAGAGACCCAGTACTTC.

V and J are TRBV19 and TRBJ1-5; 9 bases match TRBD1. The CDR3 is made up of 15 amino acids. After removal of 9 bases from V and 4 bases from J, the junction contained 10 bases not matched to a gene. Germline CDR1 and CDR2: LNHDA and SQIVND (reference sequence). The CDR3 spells CASHRGQGRNQPQHF. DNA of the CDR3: TGTGCCAGCCACAGGGGACAGGGCCGGAATCAGCCCCAGCATTTT.

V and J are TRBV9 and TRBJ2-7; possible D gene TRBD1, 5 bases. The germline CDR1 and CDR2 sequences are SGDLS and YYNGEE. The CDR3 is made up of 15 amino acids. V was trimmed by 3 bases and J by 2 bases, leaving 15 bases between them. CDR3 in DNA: TGTGCCAGCAGCGCCTCGATTGGGGCAACCTACGAGCAGTACTTC. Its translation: CASSASIGATYEQYF.

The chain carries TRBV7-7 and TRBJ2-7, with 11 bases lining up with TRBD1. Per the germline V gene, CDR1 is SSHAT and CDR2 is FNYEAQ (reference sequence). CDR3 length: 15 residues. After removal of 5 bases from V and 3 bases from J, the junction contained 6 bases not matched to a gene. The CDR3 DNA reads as TGTGCCAGCAGCGTGGACAGGGGGCATGTCTACGAGCAGTACTTC. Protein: CASSVDRGHVYEQYF.

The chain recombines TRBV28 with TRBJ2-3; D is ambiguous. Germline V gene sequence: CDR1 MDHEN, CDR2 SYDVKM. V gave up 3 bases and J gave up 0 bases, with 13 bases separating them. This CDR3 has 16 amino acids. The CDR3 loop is CASSFGQAISTDTQYF. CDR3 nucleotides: TGTGCCAGCAGTTTCGGCCAGGCAATTAGCACAGATACGCAGTATTTT.